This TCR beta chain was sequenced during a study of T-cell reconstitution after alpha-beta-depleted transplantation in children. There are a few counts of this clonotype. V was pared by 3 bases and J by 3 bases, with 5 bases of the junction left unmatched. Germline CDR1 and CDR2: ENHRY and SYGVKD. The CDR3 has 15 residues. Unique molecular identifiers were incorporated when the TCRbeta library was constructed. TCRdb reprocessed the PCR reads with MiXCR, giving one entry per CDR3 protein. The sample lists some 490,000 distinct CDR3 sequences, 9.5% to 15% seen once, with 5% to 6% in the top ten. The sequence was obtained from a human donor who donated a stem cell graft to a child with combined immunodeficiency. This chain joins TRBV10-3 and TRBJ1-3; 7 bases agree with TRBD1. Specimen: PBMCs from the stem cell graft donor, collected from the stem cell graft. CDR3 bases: TGTGCCATCAGTGAAGGGACAGCCTTTGGAAACACCATATATTTT. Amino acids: CAISEGTAFGNTIYF.